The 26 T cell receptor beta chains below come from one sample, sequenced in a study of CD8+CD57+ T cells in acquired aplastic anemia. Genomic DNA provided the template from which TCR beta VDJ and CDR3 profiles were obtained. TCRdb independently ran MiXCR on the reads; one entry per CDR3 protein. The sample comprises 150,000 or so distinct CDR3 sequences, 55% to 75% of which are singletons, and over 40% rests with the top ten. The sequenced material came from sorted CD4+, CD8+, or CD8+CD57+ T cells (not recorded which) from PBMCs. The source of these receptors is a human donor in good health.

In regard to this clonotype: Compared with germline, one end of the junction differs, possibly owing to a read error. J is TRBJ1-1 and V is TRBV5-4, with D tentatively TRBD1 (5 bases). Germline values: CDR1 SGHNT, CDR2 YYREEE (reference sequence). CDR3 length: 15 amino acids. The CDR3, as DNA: TGCGCCAGCAGCCAGGGTGGATATGGGTATACTGAAGCTTTCTTT. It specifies CASSQGGYGYTEAFF.

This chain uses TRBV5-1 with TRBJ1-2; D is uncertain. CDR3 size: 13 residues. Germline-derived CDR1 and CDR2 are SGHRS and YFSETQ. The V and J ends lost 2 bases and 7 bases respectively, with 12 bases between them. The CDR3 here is CASSFRVKSGYTF. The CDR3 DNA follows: TGCGCCAGCAGCTTTAGGGTAAAGTCTGGCTACACCTTC.

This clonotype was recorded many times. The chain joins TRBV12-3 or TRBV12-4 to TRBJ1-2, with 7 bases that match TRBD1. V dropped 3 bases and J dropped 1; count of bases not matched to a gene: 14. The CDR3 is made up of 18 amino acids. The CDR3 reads CASSFPRTGGADNYGYTF. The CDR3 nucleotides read TGTGCCAGCAGTTTTCCAAGGACAGGAGGGGCAGATAACTATGGCTACACCTTC.

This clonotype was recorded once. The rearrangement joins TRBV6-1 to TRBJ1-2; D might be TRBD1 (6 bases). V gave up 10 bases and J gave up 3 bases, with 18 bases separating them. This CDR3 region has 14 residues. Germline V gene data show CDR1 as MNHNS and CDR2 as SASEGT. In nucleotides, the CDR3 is TGTGCCACCTTCGGGGGGGCGAGCTACTATGGCTACACCTTC. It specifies CATFGGASYYGYTF.

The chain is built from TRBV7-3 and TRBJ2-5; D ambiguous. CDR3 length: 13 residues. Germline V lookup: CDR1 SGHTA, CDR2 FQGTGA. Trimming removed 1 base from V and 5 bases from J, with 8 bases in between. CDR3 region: CASSLNVGETQYF. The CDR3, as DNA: TGTGCCAGCAGCTTAAACGTGGGGGAGACCCAGTACTTC. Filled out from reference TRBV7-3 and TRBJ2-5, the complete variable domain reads GAGVSQTPSNKVTEKGKYVELRCDPISGHTALYWYRQSLGQGPEFLIYFQGTGAADDSGLPNDRFFAVRPEGSVSTLKIQRTERGDSAVYLCASSLNVGETQYFGPGTRLLVL.

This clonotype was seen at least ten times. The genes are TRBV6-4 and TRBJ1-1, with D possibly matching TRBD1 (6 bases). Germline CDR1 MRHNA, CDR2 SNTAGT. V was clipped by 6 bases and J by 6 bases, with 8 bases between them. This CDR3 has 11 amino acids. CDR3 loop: CASRQGAEAFF. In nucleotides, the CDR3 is TGTGCCAGCAGACAGGGAGCTGAAGCTTTCTTT.

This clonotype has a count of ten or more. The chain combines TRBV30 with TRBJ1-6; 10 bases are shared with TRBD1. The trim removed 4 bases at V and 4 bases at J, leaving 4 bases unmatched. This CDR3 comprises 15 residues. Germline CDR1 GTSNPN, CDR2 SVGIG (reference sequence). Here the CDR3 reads CAWTEDRGYNSPLHF. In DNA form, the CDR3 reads TGTGCCTGGACGGAGGACAGGGGGTATAATTCACCCCTCCACTTT.

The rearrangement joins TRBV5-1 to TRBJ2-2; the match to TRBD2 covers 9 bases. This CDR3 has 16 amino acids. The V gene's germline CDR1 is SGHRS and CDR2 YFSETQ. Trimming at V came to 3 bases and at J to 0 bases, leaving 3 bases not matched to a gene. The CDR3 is CASSYSGRTNTGELFF. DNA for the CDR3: TGCGCCAGCAGCTACAGCGGGAGGACGAACACCGGGGAGCTGTTTTTT. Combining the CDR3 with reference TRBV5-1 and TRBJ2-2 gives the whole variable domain KAGVTQTPRYLIKTRGQQVTLSCSPISGHRSVSWYQQTPGQGLQFLFEYFSETQRNKGNFPGRFSGRQFSNSRSEMNVSTLELGDSALYLCASSYSGRTNTGELFFGEGSRLTVL.

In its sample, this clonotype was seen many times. The DNA of the CDR3 is TGTGCCAGCAGCACGACTGGCAATACGCAGTATTTT. This encodes CASSTTGNTQYF. The chain employs TRBV6-5 and TRBJ2-3; D ambiguous. The germline CDR1 and CDR2 sequences are MNHEY and SVGAGI. CDR3 length equals 12 residues. The V and J ends lost 6 bases and 7 bases respectively, with 11 bases between them.

CDR3 nucleotide sequence: TGCAGTGCTAGATACAGGGGGCAGCCCTACAATGAGCAGTTCTTC. Its protein product is CSARYRGQPYNEQFF. This chain connects TRBV20-1 to TRBJ2-1; the match to TRBD1 covers 9 bases. This CDR3 has 15 residues. The germline V gene encodes CDR1 DFQATT and CDR2 SNEGSKA (reference sequence). Trimming took 2 bases from V and 2 from J; bases not matched to a gene: 4.

The DNA for the CDR3 is TGCGCCAGCAGGGACAGGGGGCCCACTGAAGCTTTCTTT. Amino acids: CASRDRGPTEAFF. The chain recombines TRBV10-2 with TRBJ1-1; TRBD1 matches at 11 bases. Germline loops: CDR1 WSHSY, CDR2 SAAADI. The junction had 1 base not matched to a gene; V was cut back by 6 bases and J by 4 bases. There are 13 residues in the CDR3.

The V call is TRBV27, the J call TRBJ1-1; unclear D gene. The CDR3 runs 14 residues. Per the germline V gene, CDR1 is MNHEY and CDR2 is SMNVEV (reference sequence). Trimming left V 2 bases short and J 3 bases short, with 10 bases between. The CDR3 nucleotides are TGTGCCAGCAGTTTACACAGTTGGGACACTGAAGCTTTCTTT. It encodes CASSLHSWDTEAFF.

The CDR3 DNA reads TGTGCCAGCTACCGGGACAGGGGGCACAATGAGCAGTTCTTC. It yields the protein CASYRDRGHNEQFF. The chain couples TRBV6-1 to TRBJ2-1; TRBD1 matches 12 bases. Trimming at V came to 8 bases and at J to 5 bases, leaving 4 bases not matched to a gene. Germline CDR1 MNHNS, CDR2 SASEGT. The CDR3 runs to 14 residues.

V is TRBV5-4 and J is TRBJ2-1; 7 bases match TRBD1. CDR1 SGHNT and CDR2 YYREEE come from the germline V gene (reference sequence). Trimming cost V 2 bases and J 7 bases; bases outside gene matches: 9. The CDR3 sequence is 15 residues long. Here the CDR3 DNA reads TGTGCCAGCAGCTTCGTACAGGGGCTGAGGAATGAGCAGTTCTTC. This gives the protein CASSFVQGLRNEQFF.

CDR3 region: CASRGGSEQFF. The CDR3 nucleotides read TGTGCCAGCAGAGGGGGATCTGAGCAGTTCTTC. The gene calls are TRBV5-4 and TRBJ2-1; TRBD1 might be the D (6 bases). The germline CDR1 and CDR2 sequences are SGHNT and YYREEE (reference sequence). CDR3 length: 11 amino acids. Trimming took off 5 bases at V and 9 bases at J, with 9 bases between the two ends.

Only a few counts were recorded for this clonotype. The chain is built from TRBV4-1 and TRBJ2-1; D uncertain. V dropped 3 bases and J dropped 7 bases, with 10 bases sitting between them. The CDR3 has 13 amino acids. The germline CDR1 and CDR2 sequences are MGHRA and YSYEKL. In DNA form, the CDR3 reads TGCGCCAGCAGCCAGGGCCCCCGGAATGAGCAGTTCTTC. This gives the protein CASSQGPRNEQFF.

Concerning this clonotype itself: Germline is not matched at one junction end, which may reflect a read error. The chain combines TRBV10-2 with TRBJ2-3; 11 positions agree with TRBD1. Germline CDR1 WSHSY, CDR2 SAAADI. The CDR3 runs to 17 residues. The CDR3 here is CASSYTGTGGTTDTQYF. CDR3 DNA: TGTGCCAGCAGTTACACCGGGACAGGGGGAACCACAGATACGCAGTATTTT.

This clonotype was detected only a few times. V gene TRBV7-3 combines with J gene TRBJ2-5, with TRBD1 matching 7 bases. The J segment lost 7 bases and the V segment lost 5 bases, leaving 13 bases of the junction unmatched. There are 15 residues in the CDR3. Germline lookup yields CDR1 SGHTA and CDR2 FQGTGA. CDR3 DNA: TGTGCCAGCAGCCCCACGGACAGGAACTACGGGACCCAGTACTTC. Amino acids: CASSPTDRNYGTQYF. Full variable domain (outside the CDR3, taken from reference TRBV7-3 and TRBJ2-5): GAGVSQTPSNKVTEKGKYVELRCDPISGHTALYWYRQSLGQGPEFLIYFQGTGAADDSGLPNDRFFAVRPEGSVSTLKIQRTERGDSAVYLCASSPTDRNYGTQYFGPGTRLLVL.

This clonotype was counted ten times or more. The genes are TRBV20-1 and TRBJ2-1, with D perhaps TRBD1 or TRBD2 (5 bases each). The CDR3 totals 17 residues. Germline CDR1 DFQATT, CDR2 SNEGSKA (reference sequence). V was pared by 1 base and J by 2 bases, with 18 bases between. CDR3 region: CSARGGTTSGPYNEQFF. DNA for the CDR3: TGCAGTGCTAGAGGGGGGACGACGAGCGGTCCCTACAATGAGCAGTTCTTC.

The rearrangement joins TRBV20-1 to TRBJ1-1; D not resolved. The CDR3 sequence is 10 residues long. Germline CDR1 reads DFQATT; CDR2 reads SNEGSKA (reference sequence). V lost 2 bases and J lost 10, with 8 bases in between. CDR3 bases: TGCAGTGCTAGAACCACGGGAGCTTTCTTT. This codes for CSARTTGAFF.

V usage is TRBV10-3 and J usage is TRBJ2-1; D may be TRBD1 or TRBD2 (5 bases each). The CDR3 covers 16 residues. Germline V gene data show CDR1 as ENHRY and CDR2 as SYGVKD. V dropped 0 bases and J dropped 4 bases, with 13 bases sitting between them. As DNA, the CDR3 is TGTGCCATCAGTGAGTCGGCAGGGAGCAGGTACAATGAGCAGTTCTTC. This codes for CAISESAGSRYNEQFF.

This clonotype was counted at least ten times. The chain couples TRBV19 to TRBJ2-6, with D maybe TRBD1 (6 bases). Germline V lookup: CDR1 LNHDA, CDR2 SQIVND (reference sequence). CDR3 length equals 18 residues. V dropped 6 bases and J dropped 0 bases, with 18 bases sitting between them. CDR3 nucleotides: TGTGCCAGTAGGGAGGACAGAGCGACTCACTCTGGGGCCAACGTCCTGACTTTC. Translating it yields CASREDRATHSGANVLTF.

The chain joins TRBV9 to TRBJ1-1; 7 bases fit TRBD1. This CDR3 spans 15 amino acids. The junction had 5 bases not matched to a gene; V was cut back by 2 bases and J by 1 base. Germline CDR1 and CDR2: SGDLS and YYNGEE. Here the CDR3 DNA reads TGTGCCAGCAGCGTTTCCGGGACAGAGAACACTGAAGCTTTCTTT. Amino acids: CASSVSGTENTEAFF.

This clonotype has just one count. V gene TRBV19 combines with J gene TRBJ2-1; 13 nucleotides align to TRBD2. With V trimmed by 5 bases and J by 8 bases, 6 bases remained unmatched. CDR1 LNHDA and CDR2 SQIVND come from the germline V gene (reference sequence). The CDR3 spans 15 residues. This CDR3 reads CASSSTSGGADEQFF. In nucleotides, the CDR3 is TGTGCCAGTAGTTCCACTAGCGGGGGGGCGGATGAGCAGTTCTTC.

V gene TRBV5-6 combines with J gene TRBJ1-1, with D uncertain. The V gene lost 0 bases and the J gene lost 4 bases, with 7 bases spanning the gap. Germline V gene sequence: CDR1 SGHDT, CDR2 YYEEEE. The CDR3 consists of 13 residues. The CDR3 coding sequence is TGTGCCAGCAGCTTGGAACTCGGCACTGAAGCTTTCTTT. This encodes CASSLELGTEAFF.

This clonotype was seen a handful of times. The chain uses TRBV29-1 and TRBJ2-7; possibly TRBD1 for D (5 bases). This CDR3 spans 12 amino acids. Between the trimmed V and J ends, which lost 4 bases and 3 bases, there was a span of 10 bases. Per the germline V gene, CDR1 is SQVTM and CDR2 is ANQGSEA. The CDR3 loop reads CSVGGRDYEQYF. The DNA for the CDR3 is TGCAGCGTTGGAGGCAGGGACTACGAGCAGTACTTC.